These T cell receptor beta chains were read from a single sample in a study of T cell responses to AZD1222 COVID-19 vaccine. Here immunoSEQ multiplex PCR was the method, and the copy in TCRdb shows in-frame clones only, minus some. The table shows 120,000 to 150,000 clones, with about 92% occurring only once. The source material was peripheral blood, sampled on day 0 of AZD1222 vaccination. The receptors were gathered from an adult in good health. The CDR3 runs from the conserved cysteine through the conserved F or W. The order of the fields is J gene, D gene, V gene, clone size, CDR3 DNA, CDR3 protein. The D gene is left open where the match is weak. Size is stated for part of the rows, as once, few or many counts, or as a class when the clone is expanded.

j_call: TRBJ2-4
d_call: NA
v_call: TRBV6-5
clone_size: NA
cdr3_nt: TGTGCCAGCAGTTACTCCGGACTTCTGGGGAGCATTCAGTACTTC
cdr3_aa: CASSYSGLLGSIQYF

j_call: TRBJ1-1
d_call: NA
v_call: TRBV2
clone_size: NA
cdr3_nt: TGTGCCACCAAGACAGACCTGAACACTGAAGCTTTCTTT
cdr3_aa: CATKTDLNTEAFF

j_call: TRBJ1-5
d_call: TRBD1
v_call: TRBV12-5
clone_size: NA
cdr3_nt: TGTGCTAGTGGTCAACAGGGGAGCAATCAGCCCCAGCATTTT
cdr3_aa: CASGQQGSNQPQHF

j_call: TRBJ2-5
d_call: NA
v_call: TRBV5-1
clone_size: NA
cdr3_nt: TGCGCCAGCAGCTTGGCAGGGGATTACCGGGAGACCCAGTACTTC
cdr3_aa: CASSLAGDYRETQYF

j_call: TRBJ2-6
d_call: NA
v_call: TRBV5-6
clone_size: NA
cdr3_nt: TGTGCCAGCGGCAGGGGCTCTGGGGCCAACGTCCTGACTTTC
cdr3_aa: CASGRGSGANVLTF

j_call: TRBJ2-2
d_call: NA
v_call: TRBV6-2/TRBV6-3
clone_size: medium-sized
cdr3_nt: TGTGCCAGCAGTCAGGTTGAAGTCGGGGAGCTGTTTTTT
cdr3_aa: CASSQVEVGELFF

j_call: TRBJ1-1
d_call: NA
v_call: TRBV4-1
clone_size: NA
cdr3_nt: TGCGCCAGCAGCCAGGGTTTCTCTGAAGCTTTCTTT
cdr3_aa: CASSQGFSEAFF

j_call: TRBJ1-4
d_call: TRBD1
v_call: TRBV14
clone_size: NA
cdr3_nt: TGTGCCAGCAGCCGGGACAGGGGAACTAATGAAAAACTGTTTTTT
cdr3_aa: CASSRDRGTNEKLFF

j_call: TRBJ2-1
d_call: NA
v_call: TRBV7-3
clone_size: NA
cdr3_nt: TGTGCCAGCAGCTTAGGCAATGAGCAGTTCTTC
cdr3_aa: CASSLGNEQFF

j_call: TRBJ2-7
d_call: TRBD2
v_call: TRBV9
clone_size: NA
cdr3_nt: TGTGCCAGCAGCGTACTGGCGGGAGAGGGAGAGCAGTACTTC
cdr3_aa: CASSVLAGEGEQYF

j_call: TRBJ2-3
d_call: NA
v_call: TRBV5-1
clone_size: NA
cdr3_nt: TGCGCCAGCAGCCAGGCCCGGCAGGGGGAGGGTACGCAGTATTTT
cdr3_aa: CASSQARQGEGTQYF

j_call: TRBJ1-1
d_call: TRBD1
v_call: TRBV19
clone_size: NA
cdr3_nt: TGTGCCTCCCGGAGGGACAGGGATATGAACACTGAAGCTTTCTTT
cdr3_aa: CASRRDRDMNTEAFF

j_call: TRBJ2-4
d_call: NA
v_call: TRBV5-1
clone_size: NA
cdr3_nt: TGCGCCAGCAGCTTGGCCCAGGGAGGCAAAAACATTCAGTACTTC
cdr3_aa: CASSLAQGGKNIQYF

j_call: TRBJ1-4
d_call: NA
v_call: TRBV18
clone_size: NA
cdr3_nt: TGTGCCAGCTCGACGGGACCTCTCAATGAAAAACTGTTTTTT
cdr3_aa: CASSTGPLNEKLFF

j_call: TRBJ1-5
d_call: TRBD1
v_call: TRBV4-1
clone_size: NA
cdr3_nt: TGCGCCAGCAGCCAGGCACGGACAGGGGAGATTAGTCAGCCCCAGCATTTT
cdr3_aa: CASSQARTGEISQPQHF

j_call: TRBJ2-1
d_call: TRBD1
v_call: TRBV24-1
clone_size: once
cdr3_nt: TGTGCCACCAGTGAAGGACAGGGGCTCTACAATGAGCAGTTCTTC
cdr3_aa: CATSEGQGLYNEQFF

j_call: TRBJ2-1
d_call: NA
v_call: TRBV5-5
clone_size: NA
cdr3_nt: TGTGCCAGCAGCGTTGGCCAGGGCTACTACAATGAGCAGTTCTTC
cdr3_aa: CASSVGQGYYNEQFF

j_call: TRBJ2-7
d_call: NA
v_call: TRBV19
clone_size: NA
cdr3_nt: TGTGCCAGTAGTGGGCACACAGGGAGCTCCTACGAGCAGTACTTC
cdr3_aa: CASSGHTGSSYEQYF

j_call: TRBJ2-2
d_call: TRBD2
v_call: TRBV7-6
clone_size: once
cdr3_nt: TGTGCCAGCAGCTTACTGGGACTAGCGGGAGCGGGGACCGGGGAGCTGTTTTTT
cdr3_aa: CASSLLGLAGAGTGELFF

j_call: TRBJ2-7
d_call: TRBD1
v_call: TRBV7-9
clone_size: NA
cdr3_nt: TGTGCCAGCAGCTTAATAGTTCGGGGACAGAACTACGAGCAGTACTTC
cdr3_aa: CASSLIVRGQNYEQYF

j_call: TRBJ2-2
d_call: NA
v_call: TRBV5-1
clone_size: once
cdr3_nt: TGCGCCAGCAGCCCCCTTCAGAATCCCGGGGAGCTGTTTTTT
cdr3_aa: CASSPLQNPGELFF

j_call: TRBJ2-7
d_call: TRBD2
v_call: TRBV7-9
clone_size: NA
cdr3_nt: TGTGCCAGCAGCACTAGCGGGGCCTACTCCGAGCAGTACTTC
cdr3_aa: CASSTSGAYSEQYF

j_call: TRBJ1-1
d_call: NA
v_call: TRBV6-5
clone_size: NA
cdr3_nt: TGTGCCAGCACCTTGACACTGAACACTGAAGCTTTCTTT
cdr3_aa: CASTLTLNTEAFF

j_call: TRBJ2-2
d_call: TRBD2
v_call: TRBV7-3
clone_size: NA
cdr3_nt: TGTGCCAGCAGCTCACTAGCGGGAGGGTCTACCGGGGAGCTGTTTTTT
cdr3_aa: CASSSLAGGSTGELFF

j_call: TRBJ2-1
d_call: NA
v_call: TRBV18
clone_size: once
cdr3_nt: TGTGCCAGCTCCTTACAAAAATACAATGAGCAGTTCTTC
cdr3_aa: CASSLQKYNEQFF

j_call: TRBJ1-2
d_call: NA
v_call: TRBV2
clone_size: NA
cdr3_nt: NA
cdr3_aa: CASSVGQGASEDTF

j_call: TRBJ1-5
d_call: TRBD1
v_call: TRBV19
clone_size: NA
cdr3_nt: TGTGCCAGTAGTCGGGGGGACAGCTTATATCAGCCCCAGCATTTT
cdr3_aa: CASSRGDSLYQPQHF

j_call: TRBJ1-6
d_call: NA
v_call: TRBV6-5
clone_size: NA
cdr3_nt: TGTGCCAGCAGTTACTCAGGGTCGACTTCACCCCTCCACTTT
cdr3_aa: CASSYSGSTSPLHF

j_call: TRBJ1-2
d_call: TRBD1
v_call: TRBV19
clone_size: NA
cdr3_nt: TGTGCCAGTAGTAGGAGTGGGACAGGGGGTACCGGCTATGGCTACACCTTC
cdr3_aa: CASSRSGTGGTGYGYTF

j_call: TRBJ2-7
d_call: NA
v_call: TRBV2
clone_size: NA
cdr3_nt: TGTGCCAGCAGTGCGATGACCTACGAGCAGTACTTC
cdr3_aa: CASSAMTYEQYF

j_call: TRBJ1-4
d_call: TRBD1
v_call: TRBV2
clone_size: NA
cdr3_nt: TGTGCCAGCAGGGAGGACAGGGGGTATAATGAAAAACTGTTTTTT
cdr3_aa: CASREDRGYNEKLFF

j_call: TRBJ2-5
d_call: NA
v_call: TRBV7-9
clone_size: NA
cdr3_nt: TGTGCCAGCACCTTTCAAGGGAGTTTGGCCCAGTACTTC
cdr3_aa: CASTFQGSLAQYF

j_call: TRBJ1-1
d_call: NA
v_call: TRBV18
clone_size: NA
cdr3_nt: TGTGCCAGCTCGCCAAGCGGGGACGGGTCGACTGAAGCTTTCTTT
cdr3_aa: CASSPSGDGSTEAFF

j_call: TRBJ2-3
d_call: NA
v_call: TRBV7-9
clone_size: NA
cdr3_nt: TGTGCCAGCAGCTTAGGTTTGGCGGGAAACACAGATACGCAGTATTTT
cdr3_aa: CASSLGLAGNTDTQYF

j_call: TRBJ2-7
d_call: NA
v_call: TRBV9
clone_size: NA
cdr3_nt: TGTGCCAGCAGCGTAGGGGCTGTCTCCCACGAGCAGTACTTC
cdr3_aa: CASSVGAVSHEQYF

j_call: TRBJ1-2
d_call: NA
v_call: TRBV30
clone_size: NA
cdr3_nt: TGTGCCTGGAGCGCCGGACAAGCAATCGCTAACTATGGCTACACCTTC
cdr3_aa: CAWSAGQAIANYGYTF

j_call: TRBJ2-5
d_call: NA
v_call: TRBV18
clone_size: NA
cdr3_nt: TGTGCCAGCTCACCCGGGCAGGTGGAGACCCAGTACTTC
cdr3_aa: CASSPGQVETQYF

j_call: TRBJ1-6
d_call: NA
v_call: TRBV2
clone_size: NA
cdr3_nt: TGTGCCATTTCGGATAGACAGTATAATTCACCCCTCCACTTT
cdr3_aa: CAISDRQYNSPLHF

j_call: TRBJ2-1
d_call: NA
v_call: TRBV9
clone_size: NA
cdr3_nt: TGTGCCAGCAGCCCAGGGGCTGGTGAGCAGTTCTTC
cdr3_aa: CASSPGAGEQFF

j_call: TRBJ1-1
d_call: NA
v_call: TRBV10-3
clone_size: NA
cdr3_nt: TGTGCCATCAGGGAGGATTTGGTCACTGAAGCTTTCTTT
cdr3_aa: CAIREDLVTEAFF

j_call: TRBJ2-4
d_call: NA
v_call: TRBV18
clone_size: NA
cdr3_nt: TGTGCCAGCTCACCAACACAGAAAAACATTCAGTACTTC
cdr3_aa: CASSPTQKNIQYF

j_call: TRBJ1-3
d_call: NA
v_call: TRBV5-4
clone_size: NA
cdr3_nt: TGTGCCAGCAGCTTACAGAAGAGCTCTGGAAACACCATATATTTT
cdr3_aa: CASSLQKSSGNTIYF

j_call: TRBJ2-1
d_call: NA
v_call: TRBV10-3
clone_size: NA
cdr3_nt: TGTGCCATCAGTGAGTCAGGGACTGGGGCCTACAATGAGCAGTTCTTC
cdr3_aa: CAISESGTGAYNEQFF

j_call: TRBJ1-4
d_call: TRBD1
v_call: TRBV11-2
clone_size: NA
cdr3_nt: TGTGCCAGCAGCCCGAGGACAGGCGAAAAACTGTTTTTT
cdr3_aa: CASSPRTGEKLFF

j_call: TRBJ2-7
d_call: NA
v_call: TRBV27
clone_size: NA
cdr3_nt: TGTGCCAGCAGTTTTCTACCGACTAGGTTCTCCTACGAGCAGTACTTC
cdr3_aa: CASSFLPTRFSYEQYF